One and the same sample provided the 16 T cell receptor beta chains below, sequenced in a study of T cell responses to AZD1222 COVID-19 vaccine. Produced via immunoSEQ multiplex PCR; TCRdb's table is partial and in-frame only. Of 130,000 to 150,000 clones listed, about 87% were seen once; the top ten hold more than 13%. Sequencing used peripheral blood, obtained on day 0 of AZD1222 vaccination. The receptors were gathered from an adult in good health.

V gene TRBV13 combines with J gene TRBJ2-5; perhaps TRBD1 as D (6 bases). Deletions cut 8 bases from V and 4 bases from J, with 14 bases between. Germline V lookup: CDR1 PRHDT, CDR2 FYEKMQ (reference sequence). This CDR3 is 13 amino acids long. The chain's CDR3 is CASGQLRAETQYF. CDR3 nucleotide sequence: TGTGCCAGCGGACAGCTGAGGGCAGAGACCCAGTACTTC. Full variable domain (missing parts from reference TRBV13 and TRBJ2-5): AAGVIQSPRHLIKEKRETATLKCYPIPRHDTVYWYQQGPGQDPQFLISFYEKMQSDKGSIPDRFSAQQFSDYHSELNMSSLELGDSALYFCASGQLRAETQYFGPGTRLLVL.

In nucleotides, the CDR3 is TGTGCCAGCAAGCTGTGGCAGTTCTTTATGAACACTGAAGCTTTCTTT. As protein: CASKLWQFFMNTEAFF. J is TRBJ1-1 and V is TRBV2, with D uncertain. The CDR3 is 16 residues long. Trimming took off 7 bases at V and 0 bases at J, with 18 bases between the two ends. Germline V lookup: CDR1 SNHLY, CDR2 FYNNEI.

This clone appeared once. The chain has TRBV5-4 and TRBJ1-6, with D unresolved. There are 13 residues in the CDR3. Germline V CDR1 and CDR2: SGHNT, YYREEE (reference sequence). Trimming stripped 0 bases from V and 8 bases from J, with 6 bases between. The CDR3 here is CASSLDGDSPLHF. The DNA for the CDR3 is TGTGCCAGCAGCTTGGACGGGGATTCACCCCTCCACTTT.

The chain uses TRBV4-2 and TRBJ1-2, with TRBD1 identical over 9 bases. Germline loops: CDR1 LGHNA, CDR2 YNFKEQ. J was trimmed by 4 bases and V by 1 base; bases with no gene match: 7. CDR3 length: 16 amino acids. The CDR3 bases are TGTGCCAGCAGCCAAGGGTTACAGGGGGCAGTCTATGGCTACACCTTC. Translating gives CASSQGLQGAVYGYTF.

This chain uses TRBV6-5 with TRBJ2-2; D is ambiguous. Germline loops: CDR1 MNHEY, CDR2 SVGAGI. Trimming removed 4 bases from V and 3 bases from J, with 3 bases in between. CDR3 length equals 12 residues. The CDR3 reads CASSFYTGELFF. CDR3 DNA sequence: TGTGCCAGCAGTTTTTACACCGGGGAGCTGTTTTTT.

This chain links TRBV5-1 with TRBJ2-5, with TRBD2 matching over 10 bases. Trimming cost V 0 bases and J 5 bases; bases outside gene matches: 7. The CDR3 runs 16 residues. Germline V lookup: CDR1 SGHRS, CDR2 YFSETQ. The CDR3 loop is CASSLGSSGGAETQYF. As DNA, the CDR3 is TGCGCCAGCAGCTTGGGGTCTAGCGGGGGCGCTGAGACCCAGTACTTC.

J is TRBJ1-1 and V is TRBV29-1; TRBD1 aligns across 7 bases. This CDR3 contains 11 residues. The germline CDR1 and CDR2 sequences are SQVTM and ANQGSEA. V lost 3 bases, J lost 6 bases, and 1 base stayed unmatched. CDR3 sequence (DNA): TGCAGCGTTGATGACAGGGCTGAAGCTTTCTTT. Protein sequence: CSVDDRAEAFF.

The genes are TRBV19 and TRBJ1-6; no definite D call. This CDR3 is built from 12 residues. CDR1 and CDR2 from the germline V gene are LNHDA and SQIVND (reference sequence). V was shortened by 5 bases and J by 10 bases, with 9 bases between the two germline ends. CDR3 DNA: TGTGCCAGTAGTGAACGAGGATCACCCCTCCACTTT. Translating gives CASSERGSPLHF. Drawing the rest from reference TRBV19 and TRBJ1-6, the complete variable domain is DGGITQSPKYLFRKEGQNVTLSCEQNLNHDAMYWYRQDPGQGLRLIYYSQIVNDFQKGDIAEGYSVSREKKESFPLTVTSAQKNPTAFYLCASSERGSPLHFGNGTRLTVT.

The chain carries TRBV19 and TRBJ2-7; TRBD1 or TRBD2 may be the D gene (5 bases each). CDR1 is LNHDA, CDR2 SQIVND, per germline (reference sequence). The CDR3 totals 11 residues. The germline V and J ends were trimmed by 6 bases and 3 bases, with 6 bases remaining between them. CDR3 loop: CASRGVYEQYF. In DNA, the CDR3 is TGTGCCAGTAGGGGGGTCTACGAGCAGTACTTC.

The genes are TRBV5-6 and TRBJ2-3; D remains ambiguous. CDR1 and CDR2 from the germline V gene are SGHDT and YYEEEE. The CDR3 consists of 16 residues. V was clipped by 4 bases and J by 0 bases, with 15 bases between them. This CDR3 reads CASSLPHLDSTDTQYF. Written as DNA, the CDR3 is TGTGCCAGCAGCCTGCCTCACTTGGACAGCACAGATACGCAGTATTTT.

The chain is built from TRBV7-9 and TRBJ1-1; weak D call: TRBD1 (6 bases). This CDR3 is 13 amino acids long. V dropped 4 bases and J dropped 11 bases, with 17 bases sitting between them. Germline V gene data show CDR1 as SEHNR and CDR2 as FQNEAQ (reference sequence). DNA of the CDR3: TGTGCCAGCAGCTCCATTCCGGGGGGCAGCGCTTTCTTT. The encoded protein is CASSSIPGGSAFF.

This clone was counted a few times. The chain recombines TRBV7-2 with TRBJ1-3; D is undetermined. Germline lookup yields CDR1 SGHTA and CDR2 FQGNSA. V lost 1 base and J lost 9, with 7 bases in between. The CDR3 has 12 amino acids. The CDR3 DNA reads TGTGCCAGCAGCTTAGATGAAGGCACCATATATTTT. Translation gives CASSLDEGTIYF. The whole variable domain, remainder taken from reference TRBV7-2 and TRBJ1-3, is GAGVSQSPSNKVTEKGKDVELRCDPISGHTALYWYRQSLGQGLEFLIYFQGNSAPDKSGLPSDRFSAERTGGSVSTLTIQRTQQEDSAVYLCASSLDEGTIYFGEGSWLTVV.

There are a few counts of this clone. V usage is TRBV25-1 and J usage is TRBJ1-3; D not resolved. CDR1 MGHDK and CDR2 SYGVNS come from the germline V gene. This CDR3 contains 13 residues. V lost 7 bases, J lost 0 bases, and 7 bases lay in between. The DNA for the CDR3 is TGTGCCAGCACACTAAGCTCTGGAAACACCATATATTTT. As protein: CASTLSSGNTIYF. Drawing the rest from reference TRBV25-1 and TRBJ1-3, the complete variable domain is EADIYQTPRYLVIGTGKKITLECSQTMGHDKMYWYQQDPGMELHLIHYSYGVNSTEKGDLSSESTVSRIRTEHFPLTLESARPSHTSQYLCASTLSSGNTIYFGEGSWLTVV.

In DNA form, the CDR3 reads TGTGCCAGCAATGGGCGGGACAGGGAGTTTAGCTACACCTTC. Its translation: CASNGRDREFSYTF. V usage is TRBV28 and J usage is TRBJ1-2, with 9 bases fitting TRBD1. The CDR3 has 14 residues. With V trimmed by 7 bases and J by 9 bases, 12 bases remained unmatched. CDR1 and CDR2 from the germline V gene are MDHEN and SYDVKM.

The chain couples TRBV25-1 to TRBJ2-5, with 12 bases identical to TRBD2. The CDR3 consists of 17 residues. J lost 4 bases, V lost 1 base, and 7 bases had no gene match. From germline, CDR1 is MGHDK and CDR2 SYGVNS. CDR3 nucleotide sequence: TGTGCCAGCAGTGAATTCGAAACTAGCGGGGGGAGAGAGACCCAGTACTTC. As protein: CASSEFETSGGRETQYF.

The chain links TRBV5-4 to TRBJ2-2; 8 bases line up with TRBD2. This CDR3 region has 15 residues. V shed 0 bases and J 6 bases; nucleotides not matched to a gene: 4. CDR1 is SGHNT, CDR2 YYREEE, per germline (reference sequence). CDR3 DNA sequence: TGTGCCAGCAGCTTGGCGGGGGGGTCGCCCGGGGAGCTGTTTTTT. It yields the protein CASSLAGGSPGELFF.